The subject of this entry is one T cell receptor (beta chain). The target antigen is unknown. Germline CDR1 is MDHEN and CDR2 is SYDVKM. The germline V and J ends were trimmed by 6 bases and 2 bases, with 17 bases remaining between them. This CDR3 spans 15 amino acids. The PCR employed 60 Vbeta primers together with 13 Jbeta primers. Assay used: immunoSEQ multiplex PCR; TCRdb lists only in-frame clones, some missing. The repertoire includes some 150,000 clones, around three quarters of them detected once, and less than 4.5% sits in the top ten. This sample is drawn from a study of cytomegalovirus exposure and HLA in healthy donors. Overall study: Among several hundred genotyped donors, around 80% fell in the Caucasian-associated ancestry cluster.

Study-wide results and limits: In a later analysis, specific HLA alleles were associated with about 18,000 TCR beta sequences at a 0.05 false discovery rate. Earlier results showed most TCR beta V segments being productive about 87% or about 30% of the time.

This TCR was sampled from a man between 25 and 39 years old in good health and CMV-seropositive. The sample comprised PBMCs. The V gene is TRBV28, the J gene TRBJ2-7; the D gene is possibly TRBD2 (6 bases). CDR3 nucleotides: TGTGCCAGCAGCATAGCCGGGACTCTAGCCTACGAGCAGTACTTC. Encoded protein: CASSIAGTLAYEQYF.